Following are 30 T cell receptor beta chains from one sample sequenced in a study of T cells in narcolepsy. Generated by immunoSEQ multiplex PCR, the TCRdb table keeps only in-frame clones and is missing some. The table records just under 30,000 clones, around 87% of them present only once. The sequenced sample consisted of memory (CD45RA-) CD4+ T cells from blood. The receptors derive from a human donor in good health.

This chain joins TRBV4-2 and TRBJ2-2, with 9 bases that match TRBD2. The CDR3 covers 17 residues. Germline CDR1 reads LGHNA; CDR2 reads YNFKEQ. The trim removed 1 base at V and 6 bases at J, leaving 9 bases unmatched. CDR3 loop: CASSQAPLRGGPGELFF. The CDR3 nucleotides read TGTGCCAGCAGCCAAGCCCCCCTGCGGGGGGGCCCCGGGGAGCTGTTTTTT.

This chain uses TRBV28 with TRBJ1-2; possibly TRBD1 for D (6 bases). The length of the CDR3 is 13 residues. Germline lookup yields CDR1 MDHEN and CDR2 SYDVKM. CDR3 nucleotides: TGTCTTACACAACGGGGGCGCGACTATGGCTACACCTTC. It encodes CLTQRGRDYGYTF.

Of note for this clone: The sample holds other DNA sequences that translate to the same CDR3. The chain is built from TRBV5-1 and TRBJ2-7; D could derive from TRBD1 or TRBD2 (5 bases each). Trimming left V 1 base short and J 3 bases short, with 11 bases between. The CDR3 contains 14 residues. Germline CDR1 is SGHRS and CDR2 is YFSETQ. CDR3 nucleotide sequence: TGCGCCAGCAGCTTGCGAGGGGAGCACTACGAGCAGTACTTC. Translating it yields CASSLRGEHYEQYF.

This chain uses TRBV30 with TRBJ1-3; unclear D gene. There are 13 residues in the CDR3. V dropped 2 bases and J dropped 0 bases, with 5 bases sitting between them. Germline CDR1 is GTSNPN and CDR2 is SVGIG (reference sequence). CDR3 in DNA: TGTGCCTGGAGTACCGACTCTGGAAACACCATATATTTT. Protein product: CAWSTDSGNTIYF. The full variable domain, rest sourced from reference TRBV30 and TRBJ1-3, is SQTIHQWPATLVQPVGSPLSLECTVEGTSNPNLYWYRQAAGRGLQLLFYSVGIGQISSEVPQNLSASRPQDRQFILSSKKLLLSDSGFYLCAWSTDSGNTIYFGEGSWLTVV.

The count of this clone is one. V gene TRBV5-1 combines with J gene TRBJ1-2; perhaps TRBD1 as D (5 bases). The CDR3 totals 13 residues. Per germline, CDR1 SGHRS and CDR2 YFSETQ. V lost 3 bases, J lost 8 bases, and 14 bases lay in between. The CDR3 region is CASSSGNQGGYTF. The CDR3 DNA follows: TGCGCCAGCAGCTCGGGGAATCAGGGCGGCTACACCTTC.

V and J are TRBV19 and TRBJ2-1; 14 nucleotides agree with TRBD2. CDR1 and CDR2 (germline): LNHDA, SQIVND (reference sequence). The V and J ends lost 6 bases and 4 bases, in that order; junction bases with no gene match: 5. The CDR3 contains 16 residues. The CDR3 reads CASRGTSGSGYNEQFF. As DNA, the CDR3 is TGTGCCAGTAGGGGGACTAGCGGGAGTGGGTACAATGAGCAGTTCTTC.

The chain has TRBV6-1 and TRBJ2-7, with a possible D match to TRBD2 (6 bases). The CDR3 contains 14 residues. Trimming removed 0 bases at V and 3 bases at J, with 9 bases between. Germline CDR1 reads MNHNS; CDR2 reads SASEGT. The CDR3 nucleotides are TGTGCCAGCAGTGAAGCGGGGAGGCACTACGAGCAGTACTTC. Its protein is CASSEAGRHYEQYF.

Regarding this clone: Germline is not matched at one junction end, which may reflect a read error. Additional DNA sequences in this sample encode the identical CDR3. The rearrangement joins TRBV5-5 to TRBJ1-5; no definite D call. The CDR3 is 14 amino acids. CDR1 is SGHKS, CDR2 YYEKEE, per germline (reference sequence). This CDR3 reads CASSLDVGNQPQHF. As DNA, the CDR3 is TGTGCCAGCAGTTTGGATGTAGGGAACCAGCCCCAGCATTTT.

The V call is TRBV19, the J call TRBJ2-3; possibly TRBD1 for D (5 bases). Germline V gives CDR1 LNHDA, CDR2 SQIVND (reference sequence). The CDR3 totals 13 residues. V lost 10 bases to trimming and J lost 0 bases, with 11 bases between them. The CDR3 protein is CATAGSSTDTQYF. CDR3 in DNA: TGTGCCACCGCAGGGTCTAGCACAGATACGCAGTATTTT.

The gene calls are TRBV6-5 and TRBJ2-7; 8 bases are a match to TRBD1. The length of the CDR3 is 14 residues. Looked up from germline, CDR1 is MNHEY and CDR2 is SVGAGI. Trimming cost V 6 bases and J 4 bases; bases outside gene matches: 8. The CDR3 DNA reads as TGTGCCAGCAGGCGGGACAGGCAAGTTTACGAGCAGTACTTC. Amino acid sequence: CASRRDRQVYEQYF.

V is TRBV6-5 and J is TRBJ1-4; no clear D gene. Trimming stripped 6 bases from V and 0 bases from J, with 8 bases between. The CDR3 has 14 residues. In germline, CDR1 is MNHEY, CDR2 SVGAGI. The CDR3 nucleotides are TGTGCCAGCAGAGGCTGGGCAACTAATGAAAAACTGTTTTTT. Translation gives CASRGWATNEKLFF.

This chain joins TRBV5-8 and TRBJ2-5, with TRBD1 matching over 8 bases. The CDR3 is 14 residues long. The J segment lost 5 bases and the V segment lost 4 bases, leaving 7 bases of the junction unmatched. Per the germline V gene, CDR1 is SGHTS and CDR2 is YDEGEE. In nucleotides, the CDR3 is TGTGCCAGCAGCCTGGACAGGGCTGGGGAGACCCAGTACTTC. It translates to CASSLDRAGETQYF.

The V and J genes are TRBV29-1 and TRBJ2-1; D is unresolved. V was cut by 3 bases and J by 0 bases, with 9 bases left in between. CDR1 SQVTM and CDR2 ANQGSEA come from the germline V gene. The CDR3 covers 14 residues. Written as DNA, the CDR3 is TGCAGCGTTGACGGAGTGCACTCCTACAATGAGCAGTTCTTC. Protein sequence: CSVDGVHSYNEQFF.

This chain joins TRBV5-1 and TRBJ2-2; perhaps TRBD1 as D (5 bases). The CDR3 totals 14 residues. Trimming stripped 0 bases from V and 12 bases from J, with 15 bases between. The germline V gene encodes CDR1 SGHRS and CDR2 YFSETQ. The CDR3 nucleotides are TGCGCCAGCAGCTTGGAGTCCTCAGGGAAGAAGCTGTTTTTT. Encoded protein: CASSLESSGKKLFF. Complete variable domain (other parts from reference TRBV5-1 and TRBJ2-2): KAGVTQTPRYLIKTRGQQVTLSCSPISGHRSVSWYQQTPGQGLQFLFEYFSETQRNKGNFPGRFSGRQFSNSRSEMNVSTLELGDSALYLCASSLESSGKKLFFGEGSRLTVL.

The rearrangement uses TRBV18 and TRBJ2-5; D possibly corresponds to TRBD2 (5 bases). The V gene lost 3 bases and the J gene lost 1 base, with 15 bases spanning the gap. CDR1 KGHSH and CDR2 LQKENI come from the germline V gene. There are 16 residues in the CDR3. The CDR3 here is CASSPIPGDFQETQYF. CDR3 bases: TGTGCCAGCTCACCGATCCCCGGGGATTTCCAAGAGACCCAGTACTTC.

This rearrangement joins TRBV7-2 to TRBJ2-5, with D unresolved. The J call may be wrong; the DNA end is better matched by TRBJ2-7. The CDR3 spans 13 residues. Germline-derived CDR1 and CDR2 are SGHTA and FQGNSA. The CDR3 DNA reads TGTGCCAGCAGCTTAGCGGCCCCGAACGAGCAGTACTTC. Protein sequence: CASSLAAPNEQYF.

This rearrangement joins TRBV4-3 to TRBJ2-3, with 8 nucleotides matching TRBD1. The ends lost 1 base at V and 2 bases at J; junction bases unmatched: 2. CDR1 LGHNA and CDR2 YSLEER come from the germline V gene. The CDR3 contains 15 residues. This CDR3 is CASSQGTGNTDTQYF. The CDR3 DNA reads TGCGCCAGCAGCCAAGGGACAGGGAACACAGATACGCAGTATTTT.

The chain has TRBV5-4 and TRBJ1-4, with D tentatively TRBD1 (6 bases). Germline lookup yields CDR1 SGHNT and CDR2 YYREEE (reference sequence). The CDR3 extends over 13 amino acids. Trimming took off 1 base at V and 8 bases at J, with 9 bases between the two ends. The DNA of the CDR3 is TGTGCCAGCAGCTTGTGGGGGGCGGAAAAACTGTTTTTT. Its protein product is CASSLWGAEKLFF.

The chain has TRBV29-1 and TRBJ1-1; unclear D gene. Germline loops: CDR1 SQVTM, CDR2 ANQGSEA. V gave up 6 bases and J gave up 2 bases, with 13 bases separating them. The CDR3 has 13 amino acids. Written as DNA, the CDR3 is TGCAGCGTCGCGGACGGGTCTAACACTGAAGCTTTCTTT. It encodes CSVADGSNTEAFF.

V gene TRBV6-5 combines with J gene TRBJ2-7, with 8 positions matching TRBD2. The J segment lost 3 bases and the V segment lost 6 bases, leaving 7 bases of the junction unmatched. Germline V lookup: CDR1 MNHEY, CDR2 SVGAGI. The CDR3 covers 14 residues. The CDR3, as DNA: TGTGCCAGCAGGTACACGACTAGCGACTACGAGCAGTACTTC. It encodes CASRYTTSDYEQYF.

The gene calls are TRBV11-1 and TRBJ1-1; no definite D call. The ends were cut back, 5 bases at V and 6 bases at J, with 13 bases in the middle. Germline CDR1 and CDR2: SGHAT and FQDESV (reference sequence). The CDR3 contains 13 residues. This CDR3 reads CASSQQISSEAFF. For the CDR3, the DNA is TGTGCCAGCAGCCAGCAGATTTCCTCTGAAGCTTTCTTT.

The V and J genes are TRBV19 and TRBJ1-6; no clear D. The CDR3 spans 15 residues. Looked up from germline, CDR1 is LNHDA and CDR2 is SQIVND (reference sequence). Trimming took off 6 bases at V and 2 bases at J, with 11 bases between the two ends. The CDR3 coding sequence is TGTGCCAGTAGGCGGCGGACCCCCTATAATTCACCCCTCCACTTT. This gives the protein CASRRRTPYNSPLHF.

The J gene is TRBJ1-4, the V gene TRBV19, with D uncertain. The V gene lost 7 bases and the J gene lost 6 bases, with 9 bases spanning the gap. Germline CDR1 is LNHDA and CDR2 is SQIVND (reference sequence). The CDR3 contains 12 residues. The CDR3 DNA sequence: TGTGCCAGTAATATGGGTTATGAAAAACTGTTTTTT. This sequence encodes CASNMGYEKLFF.

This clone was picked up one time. The CDR3 protein is CATSRDTSLGSYEQYF. The CDR3 DNA is TGTGCCACCAGCAGAGACACGTCCCTGGGCTCCTACGAGCAGTACTTC. The chain couples TRBV15 to TRBJ2-7; D remains unclear. The V gene's germline CDR1 is LNHNV and CDR2 YYDKDF (reference sequence). V was pared by 0 bases and J by 0 bases, with 12 bases between. The CDR3 is 16 amino acids.

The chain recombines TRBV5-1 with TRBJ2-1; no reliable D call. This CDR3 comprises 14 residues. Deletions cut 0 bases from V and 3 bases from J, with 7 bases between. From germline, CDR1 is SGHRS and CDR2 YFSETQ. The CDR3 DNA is TGCGCCAGCAGCTTGGGGCAGAACTACAATGAGCAGTTCTTC. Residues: CASSLGQNYNEQFF. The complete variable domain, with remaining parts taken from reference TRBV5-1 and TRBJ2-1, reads KAGVTQTPRYLIKTRGQQVTLSCSPISGHRSVSWYQQTPGQGLQFLFEYFSETQRNKGNFPGRFSGRQFSNSRSEMNVSTLELGDSALYLCASSLGQNYNEQFFGPGTRLTVL.

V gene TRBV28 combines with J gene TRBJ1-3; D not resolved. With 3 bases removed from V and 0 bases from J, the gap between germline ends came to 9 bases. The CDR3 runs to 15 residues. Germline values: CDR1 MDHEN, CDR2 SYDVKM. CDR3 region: CASSFSGDSGNTIYF. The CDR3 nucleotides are TGTGCCAGCAGTTTTAGCGGGGACTCTGGAAACACCATATATTTT.

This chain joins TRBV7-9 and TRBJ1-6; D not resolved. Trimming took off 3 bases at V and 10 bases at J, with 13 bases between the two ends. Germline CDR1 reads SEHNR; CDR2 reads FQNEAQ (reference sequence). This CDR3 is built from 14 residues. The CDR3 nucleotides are TGTGCCAGCAGCTTGGACGGGGTATTCTCACCCCTCCACTTT. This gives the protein CASSLDGVFSPLHF.

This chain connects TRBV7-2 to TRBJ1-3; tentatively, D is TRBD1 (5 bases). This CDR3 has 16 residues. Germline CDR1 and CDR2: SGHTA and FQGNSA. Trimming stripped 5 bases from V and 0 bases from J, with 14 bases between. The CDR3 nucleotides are TGTGCCAGCAGCGGGGACTCAGCGGGCTCTGGAAACACCATATATTTT. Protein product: CASSGDSAGSGNTIYF. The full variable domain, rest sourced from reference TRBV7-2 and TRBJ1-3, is GAGVSQSPSNKVTEKGKDVELRCDPISGHTALYWYRQSLGQGLEFLIYFQGNSAPDKSGLPSDRFSAERTGGSVSTLTIQRTQQEDSAVYLCASSGDSAGSGNTIYFGEGSWLTVV.

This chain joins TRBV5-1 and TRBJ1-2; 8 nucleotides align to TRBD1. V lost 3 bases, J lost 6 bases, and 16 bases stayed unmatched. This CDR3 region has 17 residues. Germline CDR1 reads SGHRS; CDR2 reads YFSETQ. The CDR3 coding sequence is TGCGCCAGCAGCTCGCCCAACAGGGGGGCGATAGGGGATGGCTACACCTTC. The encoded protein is CASSSPNRGAIGDGYTF.

The CDR3 reads CASSLRLAGGYEQYF. CDR3 bases: TGTGCCAGCAGTTTACGGTTAGCGGGAGGCTACGAGCAGTACTTC. This chain links TRBV27 with TRBJ2-7; 10 bases are shared with TRBD2. Germline V gene data show CDR1 as MNHEY and CDR2 as SMNVEV (reference sequence). This CDR3 contains 15 residues. J lost 3 bases, V lost 2 bases, and 4 bases had no gene match.